This TCR beta chain originates from a study of cytomegalovirus exposure and HLA in healthy donors. Profiled with immunoSEQ multiplex PCR; TCRdb holds only in-frame clones, not every one. The data contain around 60,000 clones, around 96% of them singletons. The donors were part of the validation cohort of 120 subjects. That cohort was separate from the first cohort, which comprised about 730 subjects. On this clone itself: The target antigen is unknown.

The CDR3 length is 15 residues. Deletions cut 3 bases from V and 7 bases from J, with 15 bases between. The germline V gene encodes CDR1 MGHDK and CDR2 SYGVNS. General study points: The listing of 150 or so TCR beta chains classed them as cytomegalovirus-associated. Most TCR sequences were rare, but some public TCRs occurred in many donors. A later analysis found first-cohort TCR clusters tended to co-occur in the 90 to 150 validation repertoires.

The sequencing sample was made of PBMCs. The chain has TRBV25-1 and TRBJ1-4, with a possible D match to TRBD1 (6 bases). The TCR originated in a woman aged 18-29 years in good health and CMV-seronegative. The CDR3 region is CASSDGGGWGEKLFF. For the CDR3, the DNA is TGTGCCAGCAGTGATGGGGGCGGTTGGGGTGAAAAACTGTTTTTT.